Listed here are 5 T cell receptor beta chains from one sample, sequenced in a study of blood T cell repertoires in COVID-19. Profiled with immunoSEQ multiplex PCR; TCRdb holds only in-frame clones, not every one. The repertoire holds about 240,000 clones, with roughly 81% as singletons. The sample consisted of peripheral blood. The origin of the receptors is a woman aged 80 or older with COVID-19, enrolled during active disease.

The chain carries TRBV6-2 or TRBV6-3 and TRBJ2-5; tentatively, D is TRBD2 (5 bases). V was shortened by 3 bases and J by 7 bases, with 21 bases between the two germline ends. The germline V gene encodes CDR1 MNHEY and CDR2 SVGEGT. The length of the CDR3 is 16 residues. CDR3 sequence (DNA): TGTGCCAGCAGTTATATCGAGACTACCATCGATCGGACCCAGTACTTC. As protein: CASSYIETTIDRTQYF.

This CDR3 is CASSLFTHTDTQYF. The DNA for the CDR3 is TGTGCCAGCAGCTTGTTCACACACACAGATACGCAGTATTTT. The chain employs TRBV7-3 and TRBJ2-3; the D is unclear. Trimming removed 3 bases at V and 2 bases at J, with 9 bases between. The CDR3 is 14 amino acids. Germline values: CDR1 SGHTA, CDR2 FQGTGA.

The rearrangement links TRBV3-1 (or the pseudogene TRBV3-2) to TRBJ2-5; 9 bases agree with TRBD2. The CDR3 length is 14 residues. Unmatched junction bases numbered 1, after V lost 4 bases and J lost 1 base. The germline V gene encodes CDR1 LGHDT and CDR2 YNNKEL (reference sequence). CDR3 loop: CASSRRGGQETQYF. The DNA for the CDR3 is TGTGCCAGCAGCCGGCGGGGGGGCCAAGAGACCCAGTACTTC.

In this sample, this clone turned up a few times. This chain uses TRBV5-1 with TRBJ1-6, with D perhaps TRBD1 (5 bases). There are 15 residues in the CDR3. CDR1 and CDR2 from the germline V gene are SGHRS and YFSETQ. V was shortened by 0 bases and J by 7 bases, with 11 bases between the two germline ends. CDR3 region: CASSLEGISNSPLHF. The CDR3, as DNA: TGCGCCAGCAGCTTGGAGGGGATATCGAATTCACCCCTCCACTTT.

The chain couples TRBV18 to TRBJ2-7; maybe TRBD1 (6 bases). The CDR3 sequence is 14 residues long. Germline V gene data show CDR1 as KGHSH and CDR2 as LQKENI. Trimming stripped 4 bases from V and 3 bases from J, with 13 bases between. CDR3 sequence (DNA): TGTGCCAGCTCACAACGGGACACCCGCTACGAGCAGTACTTC. Its protein product is CASSQRDTRYEQYF. The entire variable domain, with the rest obtained from reference TRBV18 and TRBJ2-7, is as follows: NAGVMQNPRHLVRRRGQEARLRCSPMKGHSHVYWYRQLPEEGLKFMVYLQKENIIDESGMPKERFSAEFPKEGPSILRIQQVVRGDSAAYFCASSQRDTRYEQYFGPGTRLTVT.